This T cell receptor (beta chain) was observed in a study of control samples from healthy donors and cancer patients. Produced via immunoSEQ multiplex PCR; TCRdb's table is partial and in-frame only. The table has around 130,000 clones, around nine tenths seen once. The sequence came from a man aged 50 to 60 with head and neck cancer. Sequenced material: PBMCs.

The CDR3 DNA reads as TGTGCCAGCAGTTACTCGGCCGCAACTAATGAAAAACTGTTTTTT. Its protein is CASSYSAATNEKLFF. This chain joins TRBV6-6 and TRBJ1-4; D not resolved. This CDR3 spans 15 amino acids. The germline gives CDR1 MNHNY, CDR2 SVGAGI (reference sequence). V was pared by 0 bases and J by 0 bases, with 5 bases between.